A single sample gave rise to the 25 T cell receptor beta chains below, sequenced in a study of cytomegalovirus exposure and HLA in healthy donors (dated by TCRdb to the late 2010s). The library was made by the immunoSEQ multiplex PCR assay. In its TCRdb copy, this immuneACCESS table keeps in-frame sequences only and misses some clones. Where compared with another copy, unresolved V genes explain less than half of these, and the others have no known cause. The sample data list 100,000 to 150,000 clones, and around 95% of these were observed just once. The ten most abundant clones make up 1.5% to 2% of the sample. Material: PBMCs. The receptors shown here come from a man between 18 and 29 years old in good health and CMV-seronegative.

The chain recombines TRBV9 with TRBJ2-7, with 9 positions matching TRBD1. The CDR3 runs to 15 residues. V was pared by 4 bases and J by 2 bases, with 7 bases of the junction left unmatched. Germline V gives CDR1 SGDLS, CDR2 YYNGEE. DNA for the CDR3: TGTGCCAGCAGCCCTGTCGGGACAGGGACCTACGAGCAGTACTTC. Translation gives CASSPVGTGTYEQYF.

The J gene is TRBJ2-1, the V gene TRBV27, with TRBD2 identical over 9 bases. The CDR3 has 17 residues. CDR1 MNHEY and CDR2 SMNVEV come from the germline V gene (reference sequence). V dropped 3 bases and J dropped 0; count of bases not matched to a gene: 6. This CDR3 is CASSFDHSGSSYNEQFF. The CDR3 DNA sequence: TGTGCCAGCAGTTTCGATCATAGCGGGAGCTCCTACAATGAGCAGTTCTTC.

The genes are TRBV12-5 and TRBJ2-1, with 8 bases fitting TRBD2. Losses at the gene ends were 10 bases for V and 7 bases for J; bases not matched to a gene: 21. The length of the CDR3 is 17 residues. CDR1 and CDR2 from the germline V gene are LGHNT and FRNRAP. The CDR3 nucleotides read TGTGCTACCGGGGCTAGCGGTCTATTGACGGGAGGGAATGAGCAGTTCTTC. It codes for CATGASGLLTGGNEQFF.

This chain links TRBV7-2 with TRBJ2-2; D gene unclear. Trimming removed 1 base at V and 1 base at J, with 7 bases between. This CDR3 region has 15 residues. Looked up from germline, CDR1 is SGHTA and CDR2 is FQGNSA. DNA for the CDR3: TGTGCCAGCAGCTTAGGGGCAGTGAACACCGGGGAGCTGTTTTTT. This gives the protein CASSLGAVNTGELFF.

This chain links TRBV29-1 with TRBJ2-6, with 7 bases fitting TRBD2. CDR1 is SQVTM, CDR2 ANQGSEA, per germline. The CDR3 covers 15 residues. V was pared by 4 bases and J by 0 bases, with 3 bases of the junction left unmatched. The DNA of the CDR3 is TGCAGCGTTGTGGGGAGGGTCTCTGGGGCCAACGTCCTGACTTTC. It yields the protein CSVVGRVSGANVLTF.

The rearrangement uses TRBV29-1 and TRBJ2-2, with TRBD2 matching over 7 bases. The germline CDR1 and CDR2 sequences are SQVTM and ANQGSEA. The junction had 5 bases not matched to a gene; V was cut back by 1 base and J by 0 bases. The CDR3 sequence is 16 residues long. The CDR3 DNA reads as TGCAGCGTTGAAGGGTCGGGGGGTCCGAACACCGGGGAGCTGTTTTTT. It specifies CSVEGSGGPNTGELFF.

V is TRBV2 and J is TRBJ1-3; 7 bases map to TRBD1. J was trimmed by 4 bases and V by 3 bases; bases with no gene match: 6. The CDR3 is 15 amino acids. CDR1 is SNHLY and CDR2 is FYNNEI in the germline V gene. The CDR3 DNA is TGTGCCAGCAGTGATTTTAGGGGGCCGGGAAACACCATATATTTT. It is translated as CASSDFRGPGNTIYF.

This chain links TRBV5-6 with TRBJ1-5; possibly TRBD1 for D (6 bases). Trimming removed 4 bases from V and 6 bases from J, with 11 bases in between. Germline CDR1 and CDR2: SGHDT and YYEEEE. The CDR3 loop spans 13 amino acids. This CDR3 reads CASSLRGSQPQHF. The CDR3 coding sequence is TGTGCCAGCAGCCTCAGGGGTAGTCAGCCCCAGCATTTT.

V and J are TRBV19 and TRBJ2-7, with 11 bases lining up with TRBD2. The CDR3 covers 15 residues. Germline V gene sequence: CDR1 LNHDA, CDR2 SQIVND (reference sequence). The J segment lost 3 bases and the V segment lost 5 bases, leaving 6 bases of the junction unmatched. The CDR3 is CASSSGLADFYEQYF. CDR3 nucleotide sequence: TGTGCCAGTAGTTCGGGACTAGCGGACTTCTACGAGCAGTACTTC.

V is TRBV28 and J is TRBJ1-5; TRBD1 matches 7 bases. From germline, CDR1 is MDHEN and CDR2 SYDVKM. There are 16 residues in the CDR3. V lost 1 base and J lost 2; bases outside the gene matches: 5. CDR3 coding DNA: TGTGCCAGCAGTTTATCGCAGGGGGTGGGCAATCAGCCCCAGCATTTT. Translated, it gives CASSLSQGVGNQPQHF.

This clone was detected only once. The chain links TRBV27 to TRBJ1-2; D ambiguous. The CDR3 covers 12 residues. Germline values: CDR1 MNHEY, CDR2 SMNVEV (reference sequence). Deletions cut 6 bases from V and 5 bases from J, with 10 bases between. DNA of the CDR3: TGTGCCAGCAGGGAACGAGGTTATGGCTACACCTTC. This sequence encodes CASRERGYGYTF.

The chain combines TRBV1 with TRBJ2-3; the listed D gene, TRBD1, was not tested against the DNA. TRBV1 is marked as a pseudogene. The CDR3 consists of 12 residues. Written as DNA, the CDR3 is TGCACCAGCAACCCCCTGGCCGATACGCAGTATTTT. Amino acid sequence: CTSNPLADTQYF.

The genes are TRBV29-1 and TRBJ2-7; the match to TRBD2 covers 12 bases. Losses at the gene ends were 0 bases for V and 6 bases for J; bases not matched to a gene: 9. In germline, CDR1 is SQVTM, CDR2 ANQGSEA. The CDR3 has 16 amino acids. The CDR3 region has the DNA TGCAGCGTTGAAGATCCCTTGACTAGCGGGAGTGGCGAGCAGTACTTC. This encodes CSVEDPLTSGSGEQYF.

The chain has TRBV5-5 and TRBJ1-5, with 10 nucleotides matching TRBD1. The germline gives CDR1 SGHKS, CDR2 YYEKEE (reference sequence). The CDR3 sequence is 15 residues long. V was pared by 3 bases and J by 7 bases, with 7 bases of the junction left unmatched. The CDR3 reads CASSSDRGQGQPQHF. The CDR3 bases are TGTGCCAGCAGCTCCGACAGGGGGCAAGGCCAGCCCCAGCATTTT.

V usage is TRBV15 and J usage is TRBJ2-1, with D possibly being TRBD2 (6 bases). The CDR3 length is 13 residues. Between the trimmed V and J ends, which lost 5 bases and 5 bases, there was a span of 10 bases. The germline gives CDR1 LNHNV, CDR2 YYDKDF (reference sequence). The CDR3 nucleotides are TGTGCCACCAGCGGTGGACTAAACAATGAGCAGTTCTTC. Encoded protein: CATSGGLNNEQFF.

This clone was detected only once. The rearrangement uses TRBV9 and TRBJ1-1; D call uncertain. The V gene lost 4 bases and the J gene lost 8 bases, with 24 bases spanning the gap. Per the germline V gene, CDR1 is SGDLS and CDR2 is YYNGEE. This CDR3 has 16 amino acids. The CDR3 protein is CASSPPGNNIFIEAFF. CDR3 DNA: TGTGCCAGCAGCCCCCCTGGCAACAATATATTTATAGAAGCTTTCTTT.

The DNA for the CDR3 is TGTGCCAGCAGCGTAGGGACAGCATCCTACGAGCAGTACTTC. Translation gives CASSVGTASYEQYF. V usage is TRBV9 and J usage is TRBJ2-7, with D perhaps matching TRBD1 (6 bases). CDR3 length equals 14 residues. The ends were cut back, 0 bases at V and 1 base at J, with 8 bases in the middle. CDR1 is SGDLS and CDR2 is YYNGEE in the germline V gene.

The J gene is TRBJ2-2, the V gene TRBV5-1, with D tentatively TRBD2 (5 bases). The CDR3 contains 16 residues. V gave up 0 bases and J gave up 6 bases, with 15 bases separating them. The germline V gene has CDR1 SGHRS and CDR2 YFSETQ. The CDR3 protein is CASSLDPGSYSGELFF. CDR3 nucleotide sequence: TGCGCCAGCAGCTTGGATCCGGGATCTTATTCCGGGGAGCTGTTTTTT. Variable domain in full (rest from reference TRBV5-1 and TRBJ2-2): KAGVTQTPRYLIKTRGQQVTLSCSPISGHRSVSWYQQTPGQGLQFLFEYFSETQRNKGNFPGRFSGRQFSNSRSEMNVSTLELGDSALYLCASSLDPGSYSGELFFGEGSRLTVL.

The chain joins TRBV7-9 to TRBJ1-4; D might be TRBD1 (5 bases). In germline, CDR1 is SEHNR, CDR2 FQNEAQ (reference sequence). V lost 4 bases and J 0 bases, leaving 6 bases between the germline ends. CDR3 size: 14 residues. The CDR3 sequence: CASSWGATNEKLFF. DNA of the CDR3: TGTGCCAGCAGCTGGGGGGCAACTAATGAAAAACTGTTTTTT.

The chain recombines TRBV2 with TRBJ2-7; 10 nucleotides match TRBD2. The length of the CDR3 is 14 residues. The V gene's germline CDR1 is SNHLY and CDR2 FYNNEI. V was pared by 7 bases and J by 3 bases, with 6 bases of the junction left unmatched. The CDR3 protein is CASKTSGTHYEQYF. DNA for the CDR3: TGTGCCAGCAAAACTAGCGGGACCCACTACGAGCAGTACTTC.

V and J are TRBV4-1 and TRBJ2-1; 8 bases match TRBD2. CDR3 length equals 15 residues. V lost 1 base to trimming and J lost 3 bases; unmatched junction nucleotides: 2. Germline loops: CDR1 MGHRA, CDR2 YSYEKL. In DNA form, the CDR3 reads TGCGCCAGCAGCCAAGTGGCGGGGGGCTACAATGAGCAGTTCTTC. Its protein product is CASSQVAGGYNEQFF.

J is TRBJ1-4 and V is TRBV9, with TRBD1 matching over 7 bases. There are 15 residues in the CDR3. The V and J ends lost 5 bases and 5 bases, in that order; junction bases with no gene match: 9. The V gene's germline CDR1 is SGDLS and CDR2 YYNGEE. The CDR3 loop is CASSIGGGANEKLFF. CDR3 in DNA: TGTGCCAGCAGTATAGGAGGGGGCGCAAATGAAAAACTGTTTTTT.

The J gene is TRBJ1-1, the V gene TRBV11-2; D uncertain. This CDR3 comprises 12 residues. Looked up from germline, CDR1 is SGHAT and CDR2 is FQNNGV. Trimming pared 1 base from V and 4 bases from J, leaving 4 bases between. DNA for the CDR3: TGTGCCAGCAGCTTAGCGTTCACTGAAGCTTTCTTT. Its translation is CASSLAFTEAFF.

The rearrangement joins TRBV6-4 to TRBJ2-2; a possible D gene is TRBD2 (5 bases). V lost 2 bases and J lost 4, with 5 bases in between. The CDR3 is 13 residues long. CDR1 MRHNA and CDR2 SNTAGT come from the germline V gene. Here the CDR3 DNA reads TGTGCCAGCAGTGACCGGGGCACCGGGGAGCTGTTTTTT. It codes for CASSDRGTGELFF.

This chain links TRBV30 with TRBJ2-2; TRBD1 is a possible D gene (5 bases). Trimming cost V 8 bases and J 5 bases, with 18 bases left between them. From germline, CDR1 is GTSNPN and CDR2 SVGIG (reference sequence). The CDR3 has 14 residues. CDR3 coding DNA: TGTGCCCGAGGTTGGGCAAAGGGGACCGGGGAGCTGTTTTTT. This sequence encodes CARGWAKGTGELFF.